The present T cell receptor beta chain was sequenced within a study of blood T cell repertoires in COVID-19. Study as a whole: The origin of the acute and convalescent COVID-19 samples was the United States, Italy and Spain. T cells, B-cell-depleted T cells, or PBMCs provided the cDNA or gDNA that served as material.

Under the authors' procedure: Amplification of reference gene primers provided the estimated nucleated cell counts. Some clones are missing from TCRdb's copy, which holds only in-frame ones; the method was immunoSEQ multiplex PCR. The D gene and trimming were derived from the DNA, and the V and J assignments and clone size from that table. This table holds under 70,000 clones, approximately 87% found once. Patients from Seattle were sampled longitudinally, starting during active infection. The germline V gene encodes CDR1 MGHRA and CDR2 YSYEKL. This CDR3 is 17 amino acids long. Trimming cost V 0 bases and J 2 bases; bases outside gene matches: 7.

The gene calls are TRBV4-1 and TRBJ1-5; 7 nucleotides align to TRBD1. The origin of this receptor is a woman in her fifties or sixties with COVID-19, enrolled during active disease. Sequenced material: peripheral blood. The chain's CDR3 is CASSQEGAQGGNQPQHF. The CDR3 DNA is TGCGCCAGCAGCCAAGAAGGGGCTCAGGGGGGCAATCAGCCCCAGCATTTT.